These 27 T cell receptor beta chains were sequenced from one sample in a study of T cell clonality in common variable immunodeficiency. Sequenced by immunoSEQ multiplex PCR; TCRdb stores in-frame clones only, minus some. The sample was found to contain more than 65,000 clones, and every one recurs. Sequenced input: peripheral blood mononuclear cells. Source of these receptors: a person between 18 and 70 years old in good health.

In its sample, this clone was seen many times. The read falls 3 residues short of the CDR3 end, and the missing part is taken from the germline J gene. This rearrangement joins TRBV7-8 to TRBJ2-1, with a tentative D call TRBD2 (6 bases). Trimming shortened V by 6 bases and J by 8 bases, and 14 bases separated the two germline ends. The CDR3 totals 13 residues. The germline gives CDR1 SGHVS, CDR2 FQNEAQ. The CDR3 protein is CASSLRTTDEQFF. The covered CDR3 bases are TGTGCCAGCAGTCTAAGGACTACCGATGAG.

This clone was detected many times. The CDR3 end falls 3 residues outside the read, so it is completed with the germline J gene. This chain links TRBV5-4 with TRBJ1-2; 12 bases match TRBD1. J was trimmed by 1 base and V by 4 bases; bases with no gene match: 5. From germline, CDR1 is SGHNT and CDR2 YYREEE (reference sequence). The CDR3 spans 16 residues. Partial CDR3 DNA: TGTGCCAGCAGCGGGGGGACAGGGGGCCTTAACTATGGC. Translating gives CASSGGTGGLNYG. The whole CDR3 protein reads CASSGGTGGLNYGYTF.

This clone was seen many times. The junction does not match germline at one end; this may be a read error. CDR3 DNA, as far as it was read: TGCGCCAGCAGCCTTGCTTTGACATTTTCCTTAAATGAA. Residues: CASSLALTFSLNE. In full, the CDR3 is CASSLALTFSLNEAFF. This sequence joins TRBV4-2 and TRBJ1-1; no definite D call. From the germline J gene comes the end of the CDR3, since the read stops 3 residues before it. In germline, CDR1 is LGHNA, CDR2 YNFKEQ. The CDR3 spans 16 residues.

This clone was found many times. Read data end 3 residues before the CDR3 end; the end is taken from the germline J gene. This chain joins TRBV7-9 and TRBJ1-2; D unclear. From germline, CDR1 is SEHNR and CDR2 FQNEAQ (reference sequence). This CDR3 comprises 14 residues. CDR3: CASSLSTTTDTYTF. The DNA read from the CDR3 is TGTGCCAGCAGCTTATCTACCACCACAGATACG.

The sample holds many counts of this clone. Incomplete CDR3 DNA: TGTGCCAGCAGTAGGCTAGACTCTGGGGCCAACGTC. Protein sequence: CASSRLDSGANV. The entire CDR3 protein reads CASSRLDSGANVLTF. V is TRBV27 and J is TRBJ2-6; no firm D call. The read stops 3 residues short of the end of the CDR3; the missing end is completed from the germline J gene. The CDR3 is 15 residues long. The germline gives CDR1 MNHEY, CDR2 SMNVEV (reference sequence). V was trimmed by 5 bases and J by 0 bases, leaving 8 bases between them. Combining the CDR3 with reference TRBV27 and TRBJ2-6 gives the whole variable domain EAQVTQNPRYLITVTGKKLTVTCSQNMNHEYMSWYRQDPGLGLRQIYYSMNVEVTDKGDVPEGYKVSRKEKRNFPLILESPSPNQTSLYFCASSRLDSGANVLTFGAGSRLTVL.

Details on this clone: The sequence runs out 3 residues before the end of the CDR3; the remainder is reconstructed from the germline J gene. Other nucleotide sequences from this sample produce the same CDR3. The chain employs TRBV18 and TRBJ2-7, with D possibly matching TRBD2 (5 bases). V lost 6 bases and J lost 4, with 25 bases in between. In germline, CDR1 is KGHSH, CDR2 LQKENI. CDR3 size: 17 residues. This CDR3 reads CASSPLSALATLYEQYF. CDR3 DNA, as far as it was read: TGTGCCAGCTCCCCCCTTTCGGCGCTAGCCACTCTGTACGAG. The complete variable domain, with remaining parts taken from reference TRBV18 and TRBJ2-7, reads NAGVMQNPRHLVRRRGQEARLRCSPMKGHSHVYWYRQLPEEGLKFMVYLQKENIIDESGMPKERFSAEFPKEGPSILRIQQVVRGDSAAYFCASSPLSALATLYEQYFGPGTRLTVT.

This clone was seen more than once but under ten times. The sequenced part of the CDR3 DNA is TGCGCCAGCAGTCAATCCTTGACTAGCAGCTCTGACCGATGGCAAGTAGAGACC. It yields the protein CASSQSLTSSSDRWQVET. The full CDR3 sequence reads CASSQSLTSSSDRWQVETQYF. This chain connects TRBV23-1 to TRBJ2-5; TRBD2 matches at 7 bases. The sequence runs out 3 residues before the end of the CDR3; the remainder is reconstructed from the germline J gene. TRBV23-1 is noted as an ORF with a role that remains uncertain. The junction had 23 bases not matched to a gene; V was cut back by 0 bases and J by 4 bases. CDR3 size: 21 residues.

This clone has a count of ten or more. The sequenced fragment ends 3 residues before the CDR3 boundary, so the rest is inferred from the germline J gene. The rearrangement uses TRBV7-9 and TRBJ1-2; 10 bases are a match to TRBD1. The CDR3 has 15 amino acids. The V and J ends lost 0 bases and 2 bases, in that order; junction bases with no gene match: 0. Germline V gene lookup returns CDR1 SEHNR and CDR2 FQNEAQ (reference sequence). The CDR3 loop reads CASSLADRGNYGYTF. CDR3 bases read: TGTGCCAGCAGCTTAGCGGACAGGGGGAACTATGGC.

This clone has ten or more counts. Read sequence stops 3 residues before the CDR3 end, and the germline J gene provides the missing end. The chain carries TRBV2 and TRBJ1-3, with D perhaps matching TRBD1 (5 bases). Germline values: CDR1 SNHLY, CDR2 FYNNEI. The CDR3 has 15 residues. V was shortened by 1 base and J by 7 bases, with 14 bases between the two germline ends. CDR3: CASSEGAGYSNTIYF. The sequenced part of the CDR3 DNA is TGTGCCAGCAGTGAAGGCGCAGGGTATAGCAACACC.

This clone was found many times. The CDR3 end falls 3 residues outside the read, so it is completed with the germline J gene. V is TRBV3-1 (or the pseudogene TRBV3-2) and J is TRBJ2-1; the match to TRBD1 covers 8 bases. There are 13 residues in the CDR3. Germline CDR1 is LGHDT and CDR2 is YNNKEL (reference sequence). Losses at the gene ends were 6 bases for V and 3 bases for J; bases not matched to a gene: 1. The DNA read from the CDR3 is TGTGCCAGCAGGGGGACAGGCTACAATGAG. It is translated as CASRGTGYNE. The CDR3 in its entirety is CASRGTGYNEQFF.

This clone was counted ten times or more. Read sequence stops 3 residues before the CDR3 end, and the germline J gene provides the missing end. This sequence joins TRBV7-3 and TRBJ2-2; TRBD2 agrees at 15 bases. CDR1 is SGHTA, CDR2 FQGTGA, per germline. The ends lost 4 bases at V and 6 bases at J; junction bases unmatched: 6. CDR3 length equals 17 residues. Partial CDR3 DNA: TGTGCCAGCAGCTCCCCAGGACTAGCGGGAGGGGCCGGGGAG. This codes for CASSSPGLAGGAGE. The complete CDR3 protein is CASSSPGLAGGAGELFF.

This clone was counted at least ten times. From the germline J gene comes the end of the CDR3, since the read stops 3 residues before it. The V gene is TRBV18, the J gene TRBJ2-5; 7 nucleotides agree with TRBD1. J gave up 7 bases and V 0 bases, and 11 bases lay outside the gene matches. The germline CDR1 and CDR2 sequences are KGHSH and LQKENI. The CDR3 totals 16 residues. CDR3 protein: CASSPPVTGLRGTQYF. CDR3 bases read: TGTGCCAGCTCACCACCCGTGACAGGGCTACGGGGGACC.

At least ten counts were recorded for this clone. Read data end 3 residues before the CDR3 end; the end is taken from the germline J gene. The chain employs TRBV7-3 and TRBJ2-3; TRBD2 aligns across 15 bases. Germline assignment: CDR1 SGHTA and CDR2 FQGTGA. After removal of 5 bases from V and 4 bases from J, the junction contained 4 bases not matched to a gene. The length of the CDR3 is 16 residues. This CDR3 is CASSGGLAGGADTQYF. CDR3 DNA (partial): TGTGCCAGCAGCGGCGGACTAGCGGGAGGGGCAGATACG.

The table lists this clone with many counts. The CDR3 goes on 3 residues after the read ends, and that part is filled in from the germline J gene. The V and J genes are TRBV20-1 and TRBJ2-4; 10 bases are shared with TRBD1. Germline loops: CDR1 DFQATT, CDR2 SNEGSKA (reference sequence). Unmatched junction bases numbered 10, after V lost 0 bases and J lost 2 bases. This CDR3 region has 18 residues. The CDR3 reads CSARDVAGTGVTKNIQYF. Partial CDR3 DNA: TGCAGTGCTAGAGATGTCGCCGGGACAGGGGTTACCAAAAACATT.

This clone was recorded many times. CDR3 in amino acids: CASSLLGEQFF. The CDR3 DNA, read in part, is TGCGCCAGCAGTTTGCTCGGTGAG. The chain carries TRBV5-1 and TRBJ2-1; D remains unclear. The read stops 3 residues short of the end of the CDR3; the missing end is completed from the germline J gene. Per the germline V gene, CDR1 is SGHRS and CDR2 is YFSETQ. CDR3 length equals 11 residues. Between the trimmed V and J ends, which lost 5 bases and 9 bases, there was a span of 9 bases. Complete variable domain (other parts from reference TRBV5-1 and TRBJ2-1): KAGVTQTPRYLIKTRGQQVTLSCSPISGHRSVSWYQQTPGQGLQFLFEYFSETQRNKGNFPGRFSGRQFSNSRSEMNVSTLELGDSALYLCASSLLGEQFFGPGTRLTVL.

This clone was seen many times. The CDR3 end is not reached by the read, which stops 3 residues before it; the germline J gene fills it in. V gene TRBV19 combines with J gene TRBJ2-1, with 7 bases that match TRBD2. CDR1 is LNHDA, CDR2 SQIVND, per germline (reference sequence). Trimming at V came to 7 bases and at J to 9 bases, leaving 12 bases not matched to a gene. The CDR3 runs 14 residues. CDR3 loop: CASTPGLGLGEQFF. Incomplete CDR3 DNA: TGTGCCAGTACCCCTGGACTAGGCCTCGGTGAG.

This clone was detected ten times or more. Sequencing ends 3 residues short of the CDR3 end; the germline J gene provides the rest. This chain joins TRBV19 and TRBJ2-2, with 13 bases matching TRBD2. The V segment lost 6 bases and the J segment 5 bases; nucleotides outside the gene matches: 3. CDR3 length equals 15 residues. Germline CDR1 and CDR2: LNHDA and SQIVND (reference sequence). The sequenced part of the CDR3 DNA is TGTGCCAGTAGACGGACTAGCGGGAGTACCGGGGAG. This gives the protein CASRRTSGSTGE. In full, the CDR3 reads CASRRTSGSTGELFF.

Remarks on this clone: The read halts 3 residues ahead of the CDR3 end, with the missing end drawn from the germline J gene. The chain joins TRBV19 to TRBJ1-1, with D uncertain. Looked up from germline, CDR1 is LNHDA and CDR2 is SQIVND (reference sequence). The CDR3 consists of 14 residues. The V end lost 7 bases, the J end lost 5 bases, and 17 bases lay between the germline ends. CDR3 DNA (partial): TGTGCCAGTATAGCCAACACCTACGGGACTGAA. Protein: CASIANTYGTE. In full, the CDR3 reads CASIANTYGTEAFF.

In its sample, this clone was seen many times. This chain's CDR3 is CASSLNPTETQYF. CDR3 DNA, as far as it was read: TGTGCCAGCAGCTTAAATCCTACCGAGACC. The chain links TRBV7-9 to TRBJ2-5; no reliable D call. The missing CDR3 end, 3 residues past where the read stops, is filled in from the germline J gene. The germline gives CDR1 SEHNR, CDR2 FQNEAQ (reference sequence). CDR3 length: 13 residues. V was clipped by 2 bases and J by 5 bases, with 9 bases between them.

This clone occurred many times. The read ends 3 residues shy of where the CDR3 ends; the end is completed using the germline J gene. The chain links TRBV20-1 to TRBJ2-5, with D perhaps matching TRBD1 (7 bases). V was clipped by 4 bases and J by 5 bases, with 14 bases between them. The CDR3 length is 13 residues. In germline, CDR1 is DFQATT, CDR2 SNEGSKA (reference sequence). The CDR3 reads CSATRRGRETQYF. CDR3 DNA, as far as it was read: TGCAGTGCTACTCGCAGGGGGAGGGAGACC.

This clone was detected only a few times. The read stops 3 residues short of the end of the CDR3; the missing end is completed from the germline J gene. The chain is built from TRBV7-2 and TRBJ1-1; D is unresolved. The CDR3 is 13 residues long. The germline gives CDR1 SGHTA, CDR2 FQGNSA. This CDR3 reads CASSLDPSGRAFF. The DNA read from the CDR3 is TGTGCCAGCAGCTTAGATCCTAGCGGGAGA.

This clone was detected ten times or more. The CDR3 end falls 3 residues outside the read, so it is completed with the germline J gene. The chain has TRBV4-1 and TRBJ2-7; D may be TRBD1 (6 bases). The CDR3 contains 15 residues. V lost 4 bases to trimming and J lost 2 bases, with 15 bases between them. The germline V gene has CDR1 MGHRA and CDR2 YSYEKL. CDR3: CASSPNRDKTYEQYF. The covered CDR3 bases are TGCGCCAGCAGCCCTAACCGGGACAAGACCTACGAG.

This clone occurred many times. The CDR3 end lies 3 residues beyond the end of the read and is filled in from the germline J gene. The chain couples TRBV28 to TRBJ2-1, with a possible D match to TRBD2 (5 bases). The ends were cut back, 5 bases at V and 3 bases at J, with 11 bases in the middle. CDR1 and CDR2 from the germline V gene are MDHEN and SYDVKM. The length of the CDR3 is 14 residues. The CDR3 bases that were read are TGTGCCAGCAGTGGCGCGGGCCGCTACAATGAG. It is translated as CASSGAGRYNE. The whole CDR3 region reads CASSGAGRYNEQFF.

This clone was detected ten times or more. The read finishes 3 residues shy of the CDR3 end, and the germline J gene is used to complete it. The gene calls are TRBV12-3 or TRBV12-4 and TRBJ2-7, with 11 positions matching TRBD1. The CDR3 has 20 amino acids. The V gene end was trimmed by 1 base and the J gene end by 2 bases; junction bases not matched to a gene: 16. CDR3 loop: CASSLGDRGLQLAGTYEQYF. Partial CDR3 DNA: TGTGCCAGCAGTTTAGGGGACAGGGGGTTGCAGCTAGCGGGGACCTACGAG.

This clone was counted at least ten times. The CDR3 extends 3 residues past the end of the read, so its final part is completed from the germline J gene. The chain employs TRBV19 and TRBJ2-1, with 9 bases aligning to TRBD1. Germline V lookup: CDR1 LNHDA, CDR2 SQIVND (reference sequence). Losses at the gene ends were 1 base for V and 6 bases for J; bases not matched to a gene: 4. CDR3 length: 15 residues. The CDR3 bases that were read are TGTGCCAGTAGTATAGCCGGACAGGGGATCAATGAG. Encoded protein: CASSIAGQGINE. The full-length CDR3 reads as CASSIAGQGINEQFF.

This clone was counted many times. The CDR3 end falls 3 residues outside the read, so it is completed with the germline J gene. This chain uses TRBV10-3 with TRBJ2-7, with 10 nucleotides matching TRBD2. This CDR3 is 17 amino acids long. In germline, CDR1 is ENHRY, CDR2 SYGVKD. The ends lost 0 bases at V and 0 bases at J; junction bases unmatched: 5. The CDR3 bases that were read are TGTGCCATCAGTGAGTCCTGGTCTAGCGGGAGCTCCTACGAG. As protein: CAISESWSSGSSYE. The full-length CDR3 reads as CAISESWSSGSSYEQYF.

There are many counts of this clone. The CDR3 end falls 3 residues outside the read, so it is completed with the germline J gene. The chain has TRBV27 and TRBJ2-3, with TRBD1 identical over 9 bases. Per the germline V gene, CDR1 is MNHEY and CDR2 is SMNVEV (reference sequence). CDR3 length equals 15 residues. The CDR3 loop reads CASSLWGQGGGTQYF. Incomplete CDR3 DNA: TGTGCCAGCAGTTTGTGGGGACAGGGCGGAGGGACG.